This T cell receptor (beta chain) was observed in a study of naive and memory T cell subsets. TCR cDNA received a 3' ligated oligonucleotide that carried a UMI. On this clonotype itself: Antigen: not known.

The trim removed 6 bases at V and 0 bases at J, leaving 11 bases unmatched. The CDR3 loop spans 16 amino acids. CDR1 is DFQATT and CDR2 is SNEGSKA in the germline V gene (reference sequence). Ligated cDNA underwent four rounds of PCR with nested alpha and beta constant region primers and SP2. Reverse transcription of blood and skin TCR RNA was primed at alpha and beta constant regions. A single record per CDR3 protein comes from TCRdb applying MiXCR to the 5' RACE reads. The table includes 50,000 or so distinct CDR3 sequences, roughly 7% detected once. Broader study findings: The RNA method is potentially sensitive to activation and differentiation changes.

The chain links TRBV20-1 to TRBJ2-1; TRBD2 matches at 7 bases. This clonotype originated in a male donor in good health. Written as DNA, the CDR3 is TGCAGTGCCCCGGTGGGAGGGAGGGCCTCCTACAATGAGCAGTTCTTC. Protein: CSAPVGGRASYNEQFF.